These T cell receptor beta chains were read from a single sample in a study of cytomegalovirus exposure and HLA in healthy donors. The table came from immunoSEQ multiplex PCR; TCRdb's copy has only in-frame clones and leaves some out. The sample lists some 100,000 clones; about 79% were seen once. The source material was PBMCs. The origin of the receptors is a young woman in good health and CMV-seronegative. Both conserved end residues are part of each CDR3. The D gene is left open where the match is weak. The size of a clone is reported for some rows only, either as once, few or many, or as a class for expanded clones.

clone size | D gene | J gene | V gene | CDR3 DNA | CDR3 protein
few | TRBD2 | TRBJ2-3 | TRBV4-3 | TGCGCCAGCAGCCAAGACCCCGGGACTAGCGGGGGGGCAGATACGCAGTATTTT | CASSQDPGTSGGADTQYF
. | . | TRBJ2-2 | TRBV6-4 | TGTGCCAGCAGTCCCTCGGAGACCGGGGAGCTGTTTTTT | CASSPSETGELFF
. | . | TRBJ1-6 | TRBV28 | TGTGCCAGCAGTTTATTCTTGACAGGAAATTCACCCCTCCACTTT | CASSLFLTGNSPLHF
. | . | TRBJ2-1 | TRBV6-4 | TGTGCCAGCAGTGACAAGGACAGCAATGAGCAGTTCTTC | CASSDKDSNEQFF
. | TRBD2 | TRBJ2-5 | TRBV4-2 | TGTGCCAGCAGCCAAGATAGCGGACTAGCGGGAGTCATGGAGACCCAGTACTTC | CASSQDSGLAGVMETQYF
. | . | TRBJ2-7 | TRBV30 | TGTGCCTGGAAAAACGCGGTGGAGCAGTACTTC | CAWKNAVEQYF
. | . | TRBJ1-2 | TRBV30 | TGTGCCTGGAGTCGGACAGATTCTAACTATGGCTACACCTTC | CAWSRTDSNYGYTF
. | TRBD1 | TRBJ2-3 | TRBV7-6 | TGTGCCAGCAGCTTAAACAGGGGGCGCGGAGATACGCAGTATTTT | CASSLNRGRGDTQYF
. | . | TRBJ1-1 | TRBV11-1 | TGTGCCAGCAGCTTAAAAGGGGGAATGAACACTGAAGCTTTCTTT | CASSLKGGMNTEAFF
. | . | TRBJ1-2 | TRBV5-4 | TGTGCCAGCAGCAAAGAGGACAGAGTCCTCGGTGGCTACACCTTC | CASSKEDRVLGGYTF
. | TRBD1 | TRBJ2-1 | TRBV15 | TGTGCCACCAGCAAAAACCGACAGGGGGCCTCCTACAATGAGCAGTTCTTC | CATSKNRQGASYNEQFF
. | . | TRBJ2-3 | TRBV7-8 | TGTGCCAGCAGCTTAGTTCAGGGAACAGATACGCAGTATTTT | CASSLVQGTDTQYF
. | . | TRBJ2-7 | TRBV28 | TGTGCCAGCAGTATCGTTGAGGGTCCCTCCTACGAGCAGTACTTC | CASSIVEGPSYEQYF
. | TRBD1 | TRBJ2-1 | TRBV7-9 | TGTGCCAGCAGCTTAGTGCGACAGGGGGCAAAGAATGAGCAGTTCTTC | CASSLVRQGAKNEQFF
. | TRBD1 | TRBJ1-2 | TRBV9 | TGTGCCAGCAGCCAACAGGGGGCTAACTATGGCTACACCTTC | CASSQQGANYGYTF
few | TRBD1 | TRBJ1-1 | TRBV4-3 | TGCGCCAGCAGCCAAGCGACAGGGGGCACTGAAGCTTTCTTT | CASSQATGGTEAFF
. | . | TRBJ2-4 | TRBV30 | TGTGCCTGGAAACAGGATGCCAAAAACATTCAGTACTTC | CAWKQDAKNIQYF
. | TRBD1 | TRBJ2-5 | TRBV30 | TGTGCCTGGAGTGGGGGACAGGGGCGTTTAGAGACCCAGTACTTC | CAWSGGQGRLETQYF
. | . | TRBJ1-1 | TRBV7-8 | TGTGCCAGCAGCTTCGCCAGGGGAGCAATAGCTGAAGCTTTCTTT | CASSFARGAIAEAFF
once | TRBD2 | TRBJ2-7 | TRBV10-3 | TGTGCCATCAGTGAGTCCCAGGGAGGCACTAGCGAATACTACGAGCAGTACTTC | CAISESQGGTSEYYEQYF
. | . | TRBJ1-2 | TRBV7-2 | TGTGCCAGCAGCTTAACTTCCTATGGCTACACCTTC | CASSLTSYGYTF
. | TRBD1 | TRBJ1-2 | TRBV5-4 | TGTGCCAGCAGCCCCCGGGACAGTCTATTTGATGGCTACACCTTC | CASSPRDSLFDGYTF
. | . | TRBJ2-1 | TRBV7-3 | TGTGCCAGACCCTCACGAGGTTCTGAGCAGTTCTTC | CARPSRGSEQFF
few | TRBD2 | TRBJ2-1 | TRBV4-3 | TGCGCCAGCAGCCAAGATCCAACTAGCGGGGTCAATGAGCAGTTCTTC | CASSQDPTSGVNEQFF
. | . | TRBJ2-7 | TRBV5-8 | TGTGCCAGCATGCAGGGTAACTCCTACGAGCAGTACTTC | CASMQGNSYEQYF
. | . | TRBJ1-5 | TRBV21-1 | TGTGCCAGCAGCAAAAAAAAACAGGGCAATCAGCCCCAGCATTTT | CASSKKKQGNQPQHF
. | . | TRBJ1-5 | TRBV2 | TGTGCCAGCAGCTACTCCAGCAGGGGCAGCAATCAGCCCCAGCATTTT | CASSYSSRGSNQPQHF
. | TRBD2 | TRBJ2-1 | TRBV6-5 | TGTGCCAGCAGTTACCCTAAGCGGGAGGGGGGCAATGAGCAGTTCTTC | CASSYPKREGGNEQFF
. | TRBD1 | TRBJ1-4 | TRBV2 | TGTGCCAGCTTGATTTGGGACAGGGGCCTTGCTAGCGAAAAACTGTTTTTT | CASLIWDRGLASEKLFF
. | TRBD2 | TRBJ2-3 | TRBV29-1 | TGCAGCGTTGAAGTTGTGGGACTAGCGGGGGCGGGCGCAGATACGCAGTATTTT | CSVEVVGLAGAGADTQYF
. | . | TRBJ1-4 | TRBV7-2 | TGTGCCAGCAGCCCCGCGGTGGGTGCAACTAATGAAAAACTGTTTTTT | CASSPAVGATNEKLFF